This T cell receptor (beta chain) came from a study of T cell responses to AZD1222 COVID-19 vaccine. Regarding the study as a whole: Sampled repertoires all dated from after the peak T cell response.

Trimming removed 8 bases at V and 4 bases at J, with 15 bases between. The CDR3 is 13 residues long. CDR1 MNHEY and CDR2 SVGAGI come from the germline V gene. Produced via immunoSEQ multiplex PCR; TCRdb's table is partial and in-frame only. This sample has under 150,000 clones; approximately 90% occur once, and the top ten carry approximately 2.9%. With respect to this clone: Its antigen is currently unknown.

This material consisted of peripheral blood, taken on day 0 of MenACWY control vaccination. The rearrangement joins TRBV6-5 to TRBJ2-7; D call uncertain. The origin of this receptor is an adult in good health. The DNA of the CDR3 is TGTGCCAGCCTGCTGAACGTTGCGTACGAGCAGTACTTC. This codes for CASLLNVAYEQYF.